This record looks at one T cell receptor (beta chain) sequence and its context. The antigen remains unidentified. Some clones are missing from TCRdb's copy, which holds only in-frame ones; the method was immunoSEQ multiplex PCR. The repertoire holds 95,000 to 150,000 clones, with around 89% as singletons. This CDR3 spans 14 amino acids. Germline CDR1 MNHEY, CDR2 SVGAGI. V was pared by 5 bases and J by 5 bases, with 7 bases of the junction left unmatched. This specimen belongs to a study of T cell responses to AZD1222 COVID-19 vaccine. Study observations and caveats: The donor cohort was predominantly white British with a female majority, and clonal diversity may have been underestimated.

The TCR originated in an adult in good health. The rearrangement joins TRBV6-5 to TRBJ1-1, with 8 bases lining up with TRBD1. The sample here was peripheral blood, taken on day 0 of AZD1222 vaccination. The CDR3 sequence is CASSHQGARTEAFF. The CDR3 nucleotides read TGTGCCAGCAGTCACCAGGGGGCCAGGACTGAAGCTTTCTTT.